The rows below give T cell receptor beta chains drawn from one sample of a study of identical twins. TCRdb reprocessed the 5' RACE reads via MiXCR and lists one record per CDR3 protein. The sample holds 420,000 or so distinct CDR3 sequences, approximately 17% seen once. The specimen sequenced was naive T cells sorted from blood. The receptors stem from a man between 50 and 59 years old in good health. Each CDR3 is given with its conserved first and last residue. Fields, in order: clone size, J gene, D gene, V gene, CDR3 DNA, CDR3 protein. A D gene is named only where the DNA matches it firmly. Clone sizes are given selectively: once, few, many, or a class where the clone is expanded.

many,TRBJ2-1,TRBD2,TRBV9,TGTGCCAGCAGAACCGGGACTAGCGGTTCCAATGAGCAGTTCTTC,CASRTGTSGSNEQFF
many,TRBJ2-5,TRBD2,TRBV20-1,TGCAGTGCTAGGGCCACTAGCGGGAGCCAAGAGACCCAGTACTTC,CSARATSGSQETQYF
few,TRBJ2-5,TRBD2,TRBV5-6,TGTGCCAGCAGTTTACCGGGACTAGCGGGTGAGAGGACCCAGTACTTC,CASSLPGLAGERTQYF
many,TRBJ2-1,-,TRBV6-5,TGTGCCAGCAGTCATCTCGACGGTTACTACAATGAGCAGTTCTTC,CASSHLDGYYNEQFF
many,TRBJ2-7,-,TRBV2,TGTGCCAGCAGCCTCCACGAGCAGTACTTC,CASSLHEQYF
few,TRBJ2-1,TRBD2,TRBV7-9,TGTGCCAGCAGCTTATACCGGCTAGCGGGGGACAATGAGCAGTTCTTC,CASSLYRLAGDNEQFF
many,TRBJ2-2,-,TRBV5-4,TGTGCCAGCAGCCCCTATACAGGGGAGCTGTTTTTT,CASSPYTGELFF
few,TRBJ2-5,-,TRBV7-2,TGTGCCAGCAGCTTAGCTGGGCTAGCTGGGGAGACCCAGTACTTC,CASSLAGLAGETQYF
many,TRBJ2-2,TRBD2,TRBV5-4,TGTGCCAGCAAGGCGGGAGATGCCACCGGGGAGCTGTTTTTT,CASKAGDATGELFF
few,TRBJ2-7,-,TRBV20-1,TGCAGTGCTACAGGTGGACCTCCCTACGAGCAGTACTTC,CSATGGPPYEQYF
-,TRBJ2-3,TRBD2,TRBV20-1,TGCAGTGCTAGAGACCCCTGGGGGACTAGCGGGAGCACAGATACGCAGTATTTT,CSARDPWGTSGSTDTQYF
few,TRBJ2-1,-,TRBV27,TGTGCCAGCAGTATCCGGGACACCAAGGGGCAGTTCTTC,CASSIRDTKGQFF
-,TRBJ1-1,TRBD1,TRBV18,TGTGCCAGCTCACCACTGTCCGGGACAGGGGTTTCTGAAGCTTTCTTT,CASSPLSGTGVSEAFF
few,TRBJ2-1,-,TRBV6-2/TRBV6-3,TGTGCCAGCAGCCCTCCATGGGGAAGGCCCTACAATGAGCAGTTCTTC,CASSPPWGRPYNEQFF
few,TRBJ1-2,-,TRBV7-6,TGTGCCAGCAGCTTAAGAACCGGGACAAGAGATGGCTACACCTTC,CASSLRTGTRDGYTF
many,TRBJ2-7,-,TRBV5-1,TGCGCCAGCAGCCTCTACAGGGAATCCTACGAGCAGTACTTC,CASSLYRESYEQYF
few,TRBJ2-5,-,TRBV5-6,TGTGCCAGCAGCTTGGCCTTGAAAGGAGAGACCCAGTACTTC,CASSLALKGETQYF
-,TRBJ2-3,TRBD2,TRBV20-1,TGCAGTGCTGGACTAGCGGGAGGGAGAAAGGCTACGCAGTATTTT,CSAGLAGGRKATQYF
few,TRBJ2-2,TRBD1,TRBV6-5,TGTGCCAGCAGTTACCGAATACAGGGGACCGGGGAGCTGTTTTTT,CASSYRIQGTGELFF
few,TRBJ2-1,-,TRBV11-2,TGTGCCAGCAGCTTGGTGTTCGAGAGCTCCTACAATGAGCAGTTCTTC,CASSLVFESSYNEQFF
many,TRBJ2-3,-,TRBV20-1,TGCAGTGTTGGCCGAGGCACAGATACGCAGTATTTT,CSVGRGTDTQYF
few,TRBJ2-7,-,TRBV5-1,TGCGCCAGCAGCGGGGGTGAGGGGACCTACGAGCAGTACTTC,CASSGGEGTYEQYF
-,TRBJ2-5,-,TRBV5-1,TGCGCCAGCAGCTTGAACGGGGCGGGAGAGACCCAGTACTTC,CASSLNGAGETQYF
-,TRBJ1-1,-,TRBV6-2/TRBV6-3,TGTGCCAGCAGTCTATTGAAGATGAACACTGAAGCTTTCTTT,CASSLLKMNTEAFF
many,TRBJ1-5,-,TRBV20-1,TGCAGTGCTAGTAAGGGGGTTGGTCAGCCCCAGCATTTT,CSASKGVGQPQHF
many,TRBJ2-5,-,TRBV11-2,TGTGCCAGCAGCTTGTCCGTAACAGGACGAGAGACCCAGTACTTC,CASSLSVTGRETQYF
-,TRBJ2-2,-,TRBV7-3,TGTGCCAGCAGCTTATTGAGCGACTCGAACACCGGGGAGCTGTTTTTT,CASSLLSDSNTGELFF
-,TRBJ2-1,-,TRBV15,TGTGCCACCAGCAGAGCAGGACCCTCCAATGAGCAGTTCTTC,CATSRAGPSNEQFF
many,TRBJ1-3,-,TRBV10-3,TGTGCCATCAGTGAACAGGGACGGAGCTCTGGAAACACCATATATTTT,CAISEQGRSSGNTIYF
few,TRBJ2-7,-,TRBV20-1,TGCAGTGCTAAGGGTGGACGGGGCCTTTATTATTACCCAACCTACGAGCAGTACTTC,CSAKGGRGLYYYPTYEQYF
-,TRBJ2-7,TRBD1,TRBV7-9,TGTGCCAGCAGCTCCGGACAGGGGGTAAGCTACGAGCAGTACTTC,CASSSGQGVSYEQYF
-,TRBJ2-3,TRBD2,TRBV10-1,TGCGCCAGCAGGAAGACTAGCGGCACAGATACGCAGTATTTT,CASRKTSGTDTQYF
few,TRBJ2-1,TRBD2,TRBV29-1,TGCAGCATACCGCTAGCGGTCGACAATGAGCAGTTCTTC,CSIPLAVDNEQFF
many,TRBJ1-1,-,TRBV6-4,TGTGCCAGCAAGGACTTCGAGGGCGCTGAAGCTTTCTTT,CASKDFEGAEAFF
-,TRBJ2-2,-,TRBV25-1,TGTGCCAGCAGTGAGTTCAGGGAATACACCGGGGAGCTGTTTTTT,CASSEFREYTGELFF
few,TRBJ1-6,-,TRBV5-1,TGCGCCAGCAGCTTGGAACAGGGAAAAAATTCACCCCTCCACTTT,CASSLEQGKNSPLHF
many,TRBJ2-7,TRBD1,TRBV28,TGTGCCACCAAACTGGGGACAGTGGACGAGCAGTACTTC,CATKLGTVDEQYF
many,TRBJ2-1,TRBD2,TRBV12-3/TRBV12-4,TGTGCCAGCAGTTTAAGGACTAGCGGGATGAATGAGCAGTTCTTC,CASSLRTSGMNEQFF
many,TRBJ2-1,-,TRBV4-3,TGCGCCAGCAGCCGCATACTAGCATTCAATGAACGCGGGCAGTTCTTC,CASSRILAFNERGQFF